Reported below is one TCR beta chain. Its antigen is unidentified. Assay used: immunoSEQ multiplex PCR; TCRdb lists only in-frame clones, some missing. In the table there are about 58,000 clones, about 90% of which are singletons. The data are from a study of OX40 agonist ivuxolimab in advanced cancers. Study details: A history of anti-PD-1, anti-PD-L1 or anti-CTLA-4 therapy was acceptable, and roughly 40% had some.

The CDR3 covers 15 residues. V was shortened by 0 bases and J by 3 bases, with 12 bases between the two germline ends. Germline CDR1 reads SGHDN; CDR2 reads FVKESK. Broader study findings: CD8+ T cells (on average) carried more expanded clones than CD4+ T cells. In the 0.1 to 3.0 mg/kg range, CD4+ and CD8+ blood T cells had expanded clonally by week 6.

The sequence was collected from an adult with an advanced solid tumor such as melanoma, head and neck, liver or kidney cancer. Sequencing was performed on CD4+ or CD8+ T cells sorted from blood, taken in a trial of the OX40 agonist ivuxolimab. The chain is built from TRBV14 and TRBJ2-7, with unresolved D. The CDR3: CASSQEHLGSYEQYF. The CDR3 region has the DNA TGTGCCAGCAGCCAAGAACACTTAGGCAGCTACGAGCAGTACTTC.